This T cell receptor beta chain was captured by sequencing in a study of T cells in Graves' hyperthyroidism and ophthalmopathy. This clonotype was recorded at least ten times. TCR beta CDR3 regions were amplified from RNA transcripts. RT-PCR in the first round (using the HTBI primer set) targeted the TCR CDR3. TCRdb reprocessed the multiplex PCR reads via MiXCR and lists one record per CDR3 protein. Counted here are around 420,000 distinct CDR3 sequences, around 14% occurring once; the ten biggest clones make up around 7.3%. Germline loops: CDR1 GTSNPN, CDR2 SVGIG (reference sequence). The junction had 9 bases not matched to a gene; V was cut back by 2 bases and J by 3 bases. The CDR3 is made up of 15 amino acids. Those with hyperthyroidism were 18 to 65 years old, newly diagnosed, and ill for under 2 months. Patients were excluded because of uncontrolled infection, other autoimmune disease, pregnancy or lactation.

Source material: blood. The V call is TRBV30, the J call TRBJ1-1; the match to TRBD1 covers 7 bases. This sequence was found in a woman aged 18 to 35 with Graves' hyperthyroidism. CDR3 sequence reads: CAWSPTGKGYTEAFF. In DNA form, the CDR3 reads TGTGCCTGGAGTCCGACAGGGAAAGGGTACACTGAAGCTTTCTTT.